Listed below are T cell receptor beta chains from one sample, sequenced in a study of tumor and adjacent non-tumor tissue in lung cancer. MiXCR, applied by TCRdb to the multiplex PCR reads, yields one record per CDR3 protein. This table holds almost 75,000 distinct CDR3 sequences, around 65% found once. The specimen was distant non-tumor lung tissue. The origin of the receptors is a woman aged 50 to 60 with non-small cell lung cancer. The CDR3 runs from the conserved cysteine through the conserved F or W. Each record gives: V gene, D gene, J gene, clone size, CDR3 protein, CDR3 DNA. A D gene is named only where the DNA matches it firmly. Only some rows state a clone size, as once, few, many or a class for expanded clones.

v_call: TRBV29-1; d_call: NA; j_call: TRBJ2-7; clone_size: NA; cdr3_aa: CSANDGVDEQYF; cdr3_nt: TGCAGCGCTAATGACGGGGTGGACGAGCAGTACTTC
v_call: TRBV11-1; d_call: NA; j_call: TRBJ2-4; clone_size: NA; cdr3_aa: CASSRSSAQNIQYF; cdr3_nt: TGTGCCAGCAGCCGAAGTTCGGCCCAAAACATTCAGTACTTC
v_call: TRBV20-1; d_call: NA; j_call: TRBJ1-6; clone_size: NA; cdr3_aa: CSTRERALYNSPLQF; cdr3_nt: TGCAGTACTAGAGAGCGGGCCCTATATAATTCACCCCTCCAATTT
v_call: TRBV6-5; d_call: TRBD1; j_call: TRBJ2-7; clone_size: NA; cdr3_aa: CASRQDRGDYEQYF; cdr3_nt: TGTGCCAGTAGACAGGACAGGGGAGACTACGAGCAGTACTTC
v_call: TRBV28; d_call: NA; j_call: TRBJ1-2; clone_size: medium-sized; cdr3_aa: CASSTPVISDYGYTF; cdr3_nt: TGTGCCAGCAGTACCCCAGTCATCTCAGACTATGGCTACACCTTC
v_call: TRBV6-2/TRBV6-3; d_call: NA; j_call: TRBJ1-2; clone_size: NA; cdr3_aa: CASSRGQGQDSFTF; cdr3_nt: TGTGCCAGCAGCCGCGGACAAGGGCAGGATAGCTTCACCTTC
v_call: TRBV4-3; d_call: NA; j_call: TRBJ1-6; clone_size: NA; cdr3_aa: CASSQPHGQYNSPLHF; cdr3_nt: TGCGCCAGCAGCCAACCACATGGTCAATATAATTCACCCCTCCACTTT
v_call: TRBV10-2; d_call: NA; j_call: TRBJ2-7; clone_size: NA; cdr3_aa: CASGLEAGRKNEQYF; cdr3_nt: TGCGCCAGCGGTTTAGAGGCAGGGAGGAAGAACGAGCAGTACTTC
v_call: TRBV20-1; d_call: NA; j_call: TRBJ2-2; clone_size: NA; cdr3_aa: CSARSSSGSTGKLFF; cdr3_nt: TGCAGTGCTAGATCCTCGTCAGGGAGCACCGGGAAGCTGTTTTTC
v_call: TRBV28; d_call: NA; j_call: TRBJ2-5; clone_size: many; cdr3_aa: CASSFGKTQYF; cdr3_nt: TGTGCCAGCAGTTTCGGAAAGACCCAGTACTTC
v_call: TRBV4-1; d_call: NA; j_call: TRBJ1-1; clone_size: NA; cdr3_aa: CASSQGRYRANTEAFF; cdr3_nt: TGTGCCAGCAGCCAAGGTCGCTACAGGGCGAACACTGAAGCTTTCTTT
v_call: TRBV28; d_call: NA; j_call: TRBJ1-2; clone_size: once; cdr3_aa: CASSEVGDGRYGYTF; cdr3_nt: TGTGCCAGCAGTGAAGTCGGGGATGGACGCTATGGCTACACCTTC
v_call: TRBV29-1; d_call: NA; j_call: TRBJ2-1; clone_size: NA; cdr3_aa: CSVDRGVYNEEFF; cdr3_nt: TGCAGCGTTGACAGGGGGGTATACAATGAGGAGTTCTTC
v_call: TRBV5-5; d_call: TRBD1; j_call: TRBJ2-5; clone_size: few; cdr3_aa: CASSAWDRGLEETQYF; cdr3_nt: TGTGCCAGCAGCGCATGGGACAGGGGGCTGGAAGAGACCCAGTACTTC
v_call: TRBV6-2/TRBV6-3; d_call: TRBD1; j_call: TRBJ2-1; clone_size: NA; cdr3_aa: CASSSFQDRGGNEQLF; cdr3_nt: TGTGCCAGCAGTTCTTTCCAGGACAGGGGAGGGAATGAGCAGCTCTTC
v_call: TRBV6-1; d_call: NA; j_call: TRBJ1-4; clone_size: NA; cdr3_aa: CASIERSSSEKLFF; cdr3_nt: TGTGCCAGCATTGAACGGTCGTCAAGTGAAAAACTGTTTTTC
v_call: TRBV7-3; d_call: NA; j_call: TRBJ1-1; clone_size: NA; cdr3_aa: CAGSLQWDTEAFF; cdr3_nt: TGTGCCGGCAGCTTACAGTGGGACACTGAAGCTTTCTTT
v_call: TRBV11-2; d_call: NA; j_call: TRBJ2-1; clone_size: few; cdr3_aa: CTSSPSTPKGRNEQFF; cdr3_nt: TGTACCAGCAGCCCAAGCACTCCCAAGGGACGCAATGAGCAGTTCTTC
v_call: TRBV4-1; d_call: NA; j_call: TRBJ2-3; clone_size: NA; cdr3_aa: CVSSQGLSSTDTQYF; cdr3_nt: TGCGTCAGCAGCCAAGGGCTCTCTAGCACAGATACGCAGTATTTT